This entry lists 30 T cell receptor beta chains sequenced from one sample in a study of T-cell memory formation after mild COVID-19. TCRdb redid the calling of the 5' RACE reads with MiXCR, one entry per CDR3 protein. There are about 190,000 distinct CDR3 sequences in the sample; around 20% occur only once, and around 2.4% lies in the top ten. The material sequenced was PBMCs or a T cell subset sorted from them (not recorded which). Receptors originate from an adult woman who had mild COVID-19 (a few samples of this study predate the infection). Cell type and time point are not known.

This clonotype was seen a handful of times. This chain links TRBV24-1 with TRBJ1-1; D is unclear. Looked up from germline, CDR1 is KGHDR and CDR2 is SFDVKD. V shed 7 bases and J shed 8 bases, with 13 bases lying between them. The CDR3 sequence is 12 residues long. Here the CDR3 DNA reads TGTGCCACCAGCGGTCCCGGGGTGGAAGCTTTCTTT. It specifies CATSGPGVEAFF.

The rearrangement joins TRBV20-1 to TRBJ1-1; possible D gene TRBD1, 5 bases. Trimming took 5 bases from V and 2 from J, leaving 15 bases between them. This CDR3 contains 14 residues. CDR1 and CDR2 (germline): DFQATT, SNEGSKA (reference sequence). This CDR3 is CSAGRDFFNTEAFF. CDR3 bases: TGCAGTGCTGGCCGGGACTTCTTTAACACTGAAGCTTTCTTT.

The chain is built from TRBV20-1 and TRBJ2-7; D might be TRBD1 (6 bases). V was trimmed by 5 bases and J by 5 bases, leaving 19 bases between them. This CDR3 is 14 amino acids long. The germline gives CDR1 DFQATT, CDR2 SNEGSKA (reference sequence). The CDR3 region is CSAGDAGERNEQYF. The CDR3 DNA is TGCAGTGCTGGGGACGCAGGGGAAAGGAACGAGCAGTACTTC.

This clonotype showed up just a few times. The chain joins TRBV18 to TRBJ2-1; tentatively, D is TRBD1 (5 bases). CDR1 and CDR2 (germline): KGHSH, LQKENI. The CDR3 length is 15 residues. The ends were cut back, 6 bases at V and 6 bases at J, with 18 bases in the middle. The CDR3 is CASSSRQGSANEQFF. CDR3 DNA: TGTGCCAGCTCTTCGCGTCAGGGATCGGCCAATGAGCAGTTCTTC.

The chain joins TRBV5-1 to TRBJ2-7, with D possibly matching TRBD2 (6 bases). Germline CDR1 is SGHRS and CDR2 is YFSETQ. The CDR3 sequence is 16 residues long. Trimming stripped 4 bases from V and 2 bases from J, with 19 bases between. CDR3 sequence reads: CASSDGGLARAYEQYF. The CDR3 nucleotides read TGCGCCAGCAGCGACGGAGGGCTAGCGCGGGCCTACGAGCAGTACTTC.

The V call is TRBV12-3 or TRBV12-4, the J call TRBJ2-5; no reliable D call. CDR3 length: 15 residues. V lost 4 bases to trimming and J lost 1 base, with 13 bases between them. CDR3 DNA: TGTGCCAGCAGTTGGGGTGCAGGAATCCAAGAGACCCAGTACTTC. Its protein is CASSWGAGIQETQYF.

This clonotype has a handful of counts. The genes are TRBV29-1 and TRBJ2-7; no clear D. The CDR3 runs 11 residues. Germline values: CDR1 SQVTM, CDR2 ANQGSEA. Trimming removed 6 bases from V and 3 bases from J, with 9 bases in between. The CDR3 nucleotides read TGCAGCGTCGTAGGACGCTACGAGCAGTACTTC. This sequence encodes CSVVGRYEQYF.

This clonotype was counted between two and nine times. The V and J genes are TRBV27 and TRBJ2-2; D call uncertain. V was clipped by 2 bases and J by 7 bases, with 5 bases between them. This CDR3 has 12 amino acids. Germline-derived CDR1 and CDR2 are MNHEY and SMNVEV (reference sequence). CDR3 DNA sequence: TGTGCCAGCAGTTTAAATGGCGGGGAGCTGTTTTTT. As protein: CASSLNGGELFF.

V gene TRBV3-1 combines with J gene TRBJ2-7, with 10 bases that match TRBD2. Germline V gives CDR1 LGHDT, CDR2 YNNKEL (reference sequence). This CDR3 has 14 residues. Unmatched junction bases numbered 3, after V lost 1 base and J lost 6 bases. The CDR3 spells CASSQVPSGGEQYF. DNA for the CDR3: TGTGCCAGCAGCCAAGTACCTAGCGGGGGCGAGCAGTACTTC.

This clonotype was recorded a few times. The V and J genes are TRBV29-1 and TRBJ1-1, with D tentatively TRBD1 (6 bases). The V gene lost 4 bases and the J gene lost 0 bases, with 9 bases spanning the gap. This CDR3 has 13 amino acids. Per germline, CDR1 SQVTM and CDR2 ANQGSEA. Written as DNA, the CDR3 is TGCAGCGTTGTTAAGGGGGTGAACACTGAAGCTTTCTTT. Protein sequence: CSVVKGVNTEAFF.

The CDR3 loop is CATSRGAASSYEQYF. The CDR3 nucleotides read TGTGCCACCAGCAGAGGGGCAGCTAGCTCCTACGAGCAGTACTTC. The chain has TRBV15 and TRBJ2-7; no clear D gene. Germline V gives CDR1 LNHNV, CDR2 YYDKDF (reference sequence). CDR3 length equals 15 residues. Trimming took off 1 base at V and 0 bases at J, with 10 bases between the two ends.

The chain uses TRBV5-1 and TRBJ1-6, with D possibly matching TRBD1 (5 bases). V was trimmed by 0 bases and J by 5 bases, leaving 12 bases between them. Germline loops: CDR1 SGHRS, CDR2 YFSETQ. CDR3 length equals 16 residues. The CDR3 region has the DNA TGCGCCAGCAGCTTGGAAGCCGACAGCGATAATTCACCCCTCCACTTT. Amino acids: CASSLEADSDNSPLHF.

The chain employs TRBV6-2 or TRBV6-3 and TRBJ2-7; 13 bases line up with TRBD2. Losses at the gene ends were 2 bases for V and 0 bases for J; bases not matched to a gene: 16. In germline, CDR1 is MNHEY, CDR2 SVGEGT. The CDR3 spans 21 residues. The CDR3 sequence: CASSYGPRTGTSGVRSYEQYF. The DNA of the CDR3 is TGTGCCAGCAGTTACGGACCACGAACCGGGACTAGCGGGGTACGCTCCTACGAGCAGTACTTC.

The chain employs TRBV3-1 and TRBJ1-5; TRBD1 might be the D (6 bases). The CDR3 is made up of 16 amino acids. Germline V lookup: CDR1 LGHDT, CDR2 YNNKEL (reference sequence). V lost 4 bases, J lost 2 bases, and 15 bases lay in between. Written as DNA, the CDR3 is TGTGCCAGCAGCCCTTCCGGGGGGGGCGGCAATCAGCCCCAGCATTTT. Translation gives CASSPSGGGGNQPQHF.

Only a few counts were recorded for this clonotype. The chain combines TRBV10-2 with TRBJ2-3; possibly TRBD1 or TRBD2 for D (5 bases each). This CDR3 has 16 amino acids. V gave up 5 bases and J gave up 3 bases, with 18 bases separating them. In germline, CDR1 is WSHSY, CDR2 SAAADI. The CDR3 spells CASSSHRIGGTDTQYF. In nucleotides, the CDR3 is TGCGCCAGCAGTTCTCACAGGATAGGAGGTACAGATACGCAGTATTTT.

The rearrangement uses TRBV5-4 and TRBJ2-5, with 8 positions matching TRBD1. In germline, CDR1 is SGHNT, CDR2 YYREEE (reference sequence). V shed 1 base and J 4 bases; nucleotides not matched to a gene: 6. The CDR3 runs 15 residues. The CDR3 spells CASSLSGGALETQYF. CDR3 bases: TGTGCCAGCAGCTTGTCAGGGGGCGCTTTAGAGACCCAGTACTTC.

The chain joins TRBV24-1 to TRBJ2-1; TRBD2 might be the D (5 bases). V dropped 0 bases and J dropped 11 bases, with 7 bases sitting between them. CDR1 and CDR2 from the germline V gene are KGHDR and SFDVKD. This CDR3 spans 12 amino acids. CDR3: CATSDLTSKQFF. CDR3 coding DNA: TGTGCCACCAGTGATTTGACTAGTAAGCAGTTCTTC.

This clonotype was counted a few times. The V gene is TRBV11-2, the J gene TRBJ1-3; TRBD1 agrees at 8 bases. Trimming cost V 5 bases and J 1 base; bases outside gene matches: 19. The CDR3 has 20 amino acids. Looked up from germline, CDR1 is SGHAT and CDR2 is FQNNGV. For the CDR3, the DNA is TGTGCCAGCAGCCCGAGGACAGGGTCTATCTCAGCAGGGTCTGGAAACACCATATATTTT. It encodes CASSPRTGSISAGSGNTIYF.

This clonotype was counted between two and nine times. The V call is TRBV7-2, the J call TRBJ2-3; 15 bases agree with TRBD2. The CDR3 is 17 amino acids. V gave up 1 base and J gave up 1 base; unmatched junction bases: 0. Germline CDR1 and CDR2: SGHTA and FQGNSA. The CDR3 reads CASSLGTSGRGTDTQYF. The CDR3 DNA reads TGTGCCAGCAGCTTAGGGACTAGCGGGAGGGGCACAGATACGCAGTATTTT.

This chain joins TRBV12-3 or TRBV12-4 and TRBJ1-5; TRBD1 might be the D (5 bases). The CDR3 extends over 15 amino acids. Between the trimmed V and J ends, which lost 4 bases and 8 bases, there was a span of 18 bases. The CDR3 DNA sequence: TGTGCCAGCAGTTCGGGTCGAACAGGCCGAGAGCCCCAGCATTTT. This codes for CASSSGRTGREPQHF.

The V call is TRBV4-1, the J call TRBJ1-2; 7 positions match TRBD1. There are 14 residues in the CDR3. The junction had 3 bases not matched to a gene; V was cut back by 1 base and J by 4 bases. Germline V gene lookup returns CDR1 MGHRA and CDR2 YSYEKL. CDR3 in DNA: TGCGCCAGCAGCCAAGGGGACAGCAGCTATGGCTACACCTTC. It specifies CASSQGDSSYGYTF.

This clonotype has more than one count but fewer than ten. The chain recombines TRBV4-3 with TRBJ2-2; D is undetermined. The germline CDR1 and CDR2 sequences are LGHNA and YSLEER. The CDR3 loop spans 16 amino acids. Trimming pared 4 bases from V and 6 bases from J, leaving 18 bases between. The CDR3 DNA reads TGCGCCAGCAGCCGGAGTGTGTTGGTCGGTGCCGGGGAGCTGTTTTTT. Translation: CASSRSVLVGAGELFF.

This clonotype was recorded a few times. The CDR3 protein is CASSYVLGHTEAFF. In DNA form, the CDR3 reads TGTGCCAGCAGTTATGTTTTAGGACACACTGAAGCTTTCTTT. This chain links TRBV6-2 or TRBV6-3 with TRBJ1-1; D remains ambiguous. Germline-derived CDR1 and CDR2 are MNHEY and SVGEGT. The CDR3 has 14 residues. With 3 bases removed from V and 3 bases from J, the gap between germline ends came to 11 bases.

The chain joins TRBV5-1 to TRBJ1-2; D is undetermined. Germline CDR1 is SGHRS and CDR2 is YFSETQ. V lost 4 bases and J 0 bases, leaving 10 bases between the germline ends. The CDR3 runs 14 residues. CDR3 DNA sequence: TGCGCCAGCAGCCCCCGGACCACTAACTATGGCTACACCTTC. It specifies CASSPRTTNYGYTF.

The chain carries TRBV4-1 and TRBJ2-1; D unresolved. Per the germline V gene, CDR1 is MGHRA and CDR2 is YSYEKL. V lost 1 base and J 8 bases, leaving 6 bases between the germline ends. This CDR3 contains 12 residues. The CDR3 sequence is CASSQVWDEQFF. The CDR3 region has the DNA TGCGCCAGCAGCCAAGTTTGGGATGAGCAGTTCTTC.

The rearrangement joins TRBV15 to TRBJ2-1; maybe TRBD2 (6 bases). The CDR3 has 15 residues. From germline, CDR1 is LNHNV and CDR2 YYDKDF (reference sequence). V shed 1 base and J shed 0 bases, with 7 bases lying between them. CDR3 DNA sequence: TGTGCCACCAGCAGAGGGGAGGACTCCTACAATGAGCAGTTCTTC. Translating gives CATSRGEDSYNEQFF.

The chain is built from TRBV3-1 and TRBJ1-2; D gene unclear. CDR1 is LGHDT, CDR2 YNNKEL, per germline (reference sequence). There are 15 residues in the CDR3. Trimming pared 4 bases from V and 2 bases from J, leaving 14 bases between. CDR3: CASSPLFSGNYGYTF. In nucleotides, the CDR3 is TGTGCCAGCAGCCCCCTTTTTTCTGGGAACTATGGCTACACCTTC.

This clonotype was recorded a few times. The chain is built from TRBV24-1 and TRBJ2-5; D may correspond to TRBD1 or TRBD2 (5 bases each). Trimming removed 1 base at V and 5 bases at J, with 16 bases between. The CDR3 runs to 16 residues. Germline CDR1 reads KGHDR; CDR2 reads SFDVKD. CDR3 residues: CATSDFLGVGDETQYF. The CDR3, as DNA: TGTGCCACCAGTGATTTCCTCGGGGTAGGGGACGAGACCCAGTACTTC.

This clonotype occurred a few times. This chain uses TRBV5-6 with TRBJ2-7, with D tentatively TRBD2 (6 bases). Between the trimmed V and J ends, which lost 5 bases and 5 bases, there was a span of 20 bases. The CDR3 spans 15 residues. Germline-derived CDR1 and CDR2 are SGHDT and YYEEEE. CDR3 sequence reads: CASRGGTLVENEQYF. The CDR3 DNA reads as TGTGCCAGCAGGGGCGGGACGCTGGTCGAGAACGAGCAGTACTTC.

The chain is built from TRBV20-1 and TRBJ1-2; D is unresolved. This CDR3 has 12 amino acids. The V gene lost 6 bases and the J gene lost 5 bases, with 13 bases spanning the gap. The germline V gene encodes CDR1 DFQATT and CDR2 SNEGSKA (reference sequence). CDR3 amino acids: CSASEPAYGYTF. In DNA, the CDR3 is TGCAGTGCCTCAGAACCAGCTTATGGCTACACCTTC.